Listed below are T cell receptor beta chains from one sample, sequenced in a study of human T cells and chemical hapten exposure. MiXCR was run by TCRdb on the RACE reads, yielding one entry per CDR3 protein. This sample has 35,000 to 45,000 distinct CDR3 sequences, with approximately 11% found just once. Sequencing was performed on whole blood, taken in connection with sensitization to the hapten diphenylcyclopropenone (DPC). The receptors shown here come from a woman in her 40s with alopecia areata. Some clones in this sample may be carry-over from other donors' samples. The CDR3 runs from the conserved cysteine through the conserved F or W. Fields, in order: V gene, J gene, D gene, clone size, CDR3 protein, CDR3 DNA. D genes are given only for firm matches. Size tells how often a clone was seen (once, few, many) or the class of an expanded clone, and some rows leave it out.

TRBV28	TRBJ1-1	.	.	CASITTMNTEAFF	TGTGCCAGCATCACTACAATGAACACTGAAGCTTTCTTT
TRBV29-1	TRBJ2-2	.	many	CSSLHTGELFF	TGCAGCAGCCTGCACACCGGGGAGCTGTTTTTT
TRBV29-1	TRBJ1-1	.	many	CSTRQVNTEAFF	TGCAGCACTCGACAGGTGAACACTGAAGCTTTCTTT
TRBV4-3	TRBJ1-1	.	many	CASSQERRGATEAFF	TGCGCCAGCAGCCAAGAACGGAGGGGGGCCACTGAAGCTTTCTTT
TRBV5-6	TRBJ2-3	TRBD2	.	CASSFVAGFARGTQYF	TGTGCCAGCAGCTTCGTAGCGGGATTTGCGCGGGGTACGCAGTATTTT
TRBV6-6	TRBJ2-7	.	.	CASSTDSSYEQYF	TGTGCCAGCAGTACGGACAGCTCCTACGAGCAGTACTTC
TRBV20-1	TRBJ2-3	TRBD2	few	CSAVRTSGPSTDTQYF	TGCAGTGCTGTCCGGACTAGCGGCCCTAGCACAGATACGCAGTATTTT
TRBV2	TRBJ2-7	.	few	CASRATAYEQYF	TGTGCCAGCAGGGCGACAGCCTACGAGCAGTACTTC
TRBV11-2	TRBJ2-6	.	many	CASSPRSGLVSGANVLTF	TGTGCCAGCAGCCCAAGGTCAGGGTTGGTGTCTGGGGCCAACGTCCTGACTTTC
TRBV7-8	TRBJ2-1	TRBD1	few	CASSPWRRTGGYNEQFF	TGTGCCAGCAGCCCATGGAGGCGGACAGGGGGATACAATGAGCAGTTCTTC
TRBV28	TRBJ2-5	.	many	CASSAETQYF	TGTGCCAGCAGTGCGGAGACCCAGTACTTC
TRBV4-1	TRBJ2-7	TRBD2	.	CASSPIAGSSYEQYF	TGCGCCAGCAGCCCGATAGCGGGTAGCTCCTACGAGCAGTACTTC
TRBV7-9	TRBJ1-5	TRBD1	many	CASSPGDRGQGQPQHF	TGTGCCAGCAGCCCCGGGGACAGGGGGCAAGGTCAGCCCCAGCATTTT
TRBV4-3	TRBJ1-1	TRBD1	many	CASSPTGGNWDTEAFF	TGCGCCAGCAGCCCGACAGGGGGCAATTGGGACACTGAAGCTTTCTTT
TRBV3-1	TRBJ2-2	.	many	CASSQEGSTGELFF	TGTGCCAGCAGCCAAGAAGGCAGCACAGGGGAGCTGTTTTTT
TRBV29-1	TRBJ2-7	.	few	CSVEGTTYEQYF	TGCAGCGTTGAGGGGACAACCTACGAGCAGTACTTC
TRBV5-6	TRBJ1-5	.	many	CASSITGFGEPQHF	TGTGCCAGCAGCATAACAGGGTTCGGGGAGCCCCAGCATTTT
TRBV11-3	TRBJ2-1	.	few	CASSYRENEQFF	TGTGCCAGCAGCTACCGAGAAAATGAGCAGTTCTTC
TRBV18	TRBJ1-5	.	.	CASSPRQGGQRVEPQHF	TGTGCCAGCTCACCAAGACAAGGGGGGCAACGGGTCGAGCCCCAGCATTTT
TRBV29-1	TRBJ2-1	.	few	CSVETQGGNEQFF	TGCAGCGTTGAAACCCAGGGAGGTAATGAGCAGTTCTTC
TRBV27	TRBJ2-2	.	.	CASRSGGTGELFF	TGTGCCAGCAGATCAGGGGGGACCGGGGAGCTGTTTTTT
TRBV19	TRBJ2-7	.	.	CASSTGTPTYEQYF	TGTGCCAGTAGTACCGGGACACCCACCTACGAGCAGTACTTC
TRBV11-2	TRBJ2-2	.	many	CASSWSLTQGSGELFF	TGTGCCAGCAGCTGGAGCCTCACACAGGGATCCGGGGAGCTGTTTTTT
TRBV11-2	TRBJ2-7	TRBD1	many	CASSLGTTGDDEQYF	TGTGCCAGCAGCTTGGGAACAACAGGGGACGACGAGCAGTACTTC
TRBV7-9	TRBJ1-5	.	many	CASSRDREAANQPQHF	TGTGCCAGCAGCCGGGACCGCGAGGCCGCTAATCAGCCCCAGCATTTT
TRBV28	TRBJ2-5	.	few	CASSTSGPQETQYF	TGTGCCAGCAGCACCTCGGGGCCACAAGAGACCCAGTACTTC
TRBV6-5	TRBJ2-7	TRBD1	.	CASIDREPPYEQYF	TGTGCCAGCATAGACAGGGAGCCCCCCTACGAGCAGTACTTC
TRBV9	TRBJ2-1	TRBD2	few	CASSVGLAGGGEQFF	TGTGCCAGCAGCGTCGGACTAGCGGGGGGAGGTGAGCAGTTCTTC
TRBV11-2	TRBJ2-5	.	.	CASSLDVLQSQYF	TGTGCCAGCAGCTTAGATGTCCTCCAATCCCAGTACTTC
TRBV4-3	TRBJ1-2	.	many	CASSQDSRVHYGYTF	TGCGCCAGCAGCCAAGATAGCAGGGTTCACTATGGCTACACCTTC
TRBV28	TRBJ2-5	.	few	CASSPQDLGTQYF	TGTGCCAGCAGTCCTCAGGACTTGGGGACCCAGTACTTC
TRBV16	TRBJ1-4	.	many	CASSPFLRANEKLFF	TGTGCCAGCAGCCCTTTCTTGCGGGCTAATGAAAAACTGTTTTTT
TRBV6-1	TRBJ2-3	.	.	CASIWGLTQYF	TGTGCCAGCATTTGGGGGTTGACGCAGTATTTT
TRBV5-5	TRBJ2-7	.	few	CASSREYEQYF	TGTGCCAGCAGCCGTGAGTACGAGCAGTACTTC
TRBV20-1	TRBJ2-1	.	few	CSASYLGNEQFF	TGCAGTGCTAGCTACTTGGGCAATGAGCAGTTCTTC
TRBV12-3/TRBV12-4	TRBJ2-1	TRBD2	.	CASSRTRDEQFF	TGTGCCAGCAGTAGGACTAGGGACGAGCAGTTCTTC
TRBV28	TRBJ1-5	.	.	CASRSRDELGNQPQHF	TGTGCCAGCAGATCCCGGGATGAGCTGGGCAATCAGCCCCAGCATTTT
TRBV4-1	TRBJ1-1	.	.	CASSSVKRGRNGEAFF	TGCGCCAGCAGCTCGGTGAAGAGGGGACGGAACGGTGAAGCTTTCTTT
TRBV4-2	TRBJ1-6	TRBD1	many	CASRPGTGLAEPLHF	TGTGCCAGCCGACCCGGGACAGGGCTCGCGGAGCCCCTCCACTTT
TRBV5-1	TRBJ2-7	.	few	CASSLKADLYEQYF	TGCGCCAGCAGCTTGAAGGCCGACCTTTACGAGCAGTACTTC
TRBV11-3	TRBJ2-1	TRBD2	many	CASSPGGWNEQFF	TGTGCCAGCAGCCCGGGGGGGTGGAATGAGCAGTTCTTC
TRBV20-1	TRBJ1-5	.	many	CSARAGNQPQHF	TGCAGTGCTAGAGCTGGGAATCAGCCCCAGCATTTT
TRBV6-5	TRBJ2-1	TRBD2	many	CASSYGLAGGPRSYNEQFF	TGTGCCAGCAGTTACGGGCTAGCGGGAGGGCCACGGTCCTACAATGAGCAGTTCTTC
TRBV7-9	TRBJ2-5	.	.	CASSKWQASQETQYF	TGTGCCAGCAGCAAATGGCAGGCATCTCAAGAGACCCAGTACTTC
TRBV6-1	TRBJ2-3	TRBD2	.	CASRISGGPGDTQYF	TGTGCCAGCAGAATTAGCGGGGGGCCCGGGGATACGCAGTATTTT
TRBV12-3/TRBV12-4	TRBJ1-5	.	many	CASTRTGRSNQPQHF	TGTGCCAGCACCCGAACAGGGCGTAGCAATCAGCCCCAGCATTTT
TRBV3-1	TRBJ2-1	TRBD2	many	CASSPTSGRADEQFF	TGTGCCAGCAGCCCCACTAGCGGGAGGGCCGATGAGCAGTTCTTC
TRBV28	TRBJ1-2	TRBD1	many	CASTRDSDYGYTF	TGTGCCAGCACCCGGGACAGCGACTATGGCTACACCTTC
TRBV7-9	TRBJ1-1	.	.	CASNRIGTNTEAFF	TGTGCCAGCAACCGTATTGGGACGAACACTGAAGCTTTCTTT
TRBV25-1	TRBJ2-5	.	.	CASRTLQETQYF	TGTGCCAGCCGAACGCTACAAGAGACCCAGTACTTC
TRBV30	TRBJ1-1	.	few	CARTRKGTEAFF	TGTGCCAGAACCCGAAAAGGGACTGAAGCTTTCTTT
TRBV3-1	TRBJ1-2	.	many	CASSQRKAGYTF	TGTGCCAGCAGCCAAAGGAAGGCCGGCTACACCTTC
TRBV20-1	TRBJ2-3	TRBD1	many	CSAGLPTGAMGDTQYF	TGCAGTGCTGGTTTACCGACAGGGGCAATGGGAGATACGCAGTATTTT
TRBV6-5	TRBJ2-1	.	.	CASSYFPTGGRGDEQFF	TGTGCCAGCAGTTACTTCCCCACTGGGGGGAGAGGCGATGAGCAGTTCTTC
TRBV28	TRBJ1-2	.	few	CASTLPGRNYGYTF	TGTGCCAGCACTCTTCCGGGGCGAAACTATGGCTACACCTTC
TRBV29-1	TRBJ2-1	.	once	CSVVRPVNEQFF	TGCAGCGTAGTCCGCCCTGTTAATGAGCAGTTCTTC
TRBV6-6	TRBJ1-5	.	many	CASSYSTGNQPQHF	TGTGCCAGCAGTTACTCGACGGGGAATCAGCCCCAGCATTTT
TRBV29-1	TRBJ2-3	.	.	CSVVLEAQYF	TGCAGCGTTGTTCTGGAGGCGCAGTATTTT
TRBV15	TRBJ2-2	TRBD1	many	CAKGTGGELTGELFF	TGTGCCAAGGGAACAGGGGGCGAACTAACCGGGGAGCTGTTTTTT